This T cell receptor beta chain was recovered during a study of technical replicates of blood from a handful of donors. The method was immunoSEQ multiplex PCR; TCRdb's version includes in-frame clones alone and lacks a portion of them. The sample lists 75,000 to 100,000 clones, around 95% seen once, with approximately 0.25% in the top ten. The trim removed 2 bases at V and 7 bases at J, leaving 7 bases unmatched. Germline V gene lookup returns CDR1 MNHEY and CDR2 SMNVEV (reference sequence). The CDR3 sequence is 14 residues long. The sample taken for sequencing was T cells isolated from PBMCs. The receptor was derived from a human donor in good health. This sequence joins TRBV27 and TRBJ1-2; 7 positions agree with TRBD1. The CDR3 region has the DNA TGTGCCAGCAGTTTAATAGGGGGCGCGAGTGGCTACACCTTC. It translates to CASSLIGGASGYTF.